Presented here are 12 T cell receptor beta chains from one specimen sequenced in a study of breast tumors, draining lymph nodes, adjacent tissues. Samples came from axillary lymph nodes draining the breast cancer. TCRdb called the multiplex PCR reads again in MiXCR, with one record for every CDR3 protein. This repertoire shows tens of thousands of distinct CDR3 sequences, roughly a fifth found once; its top ten account for about 2.2%. Sequenced: axillary lymph node tissue. Receptors were obtained from a female donor with breast cancer. Some clones in this sample may be carry-over from other donors' samples.

This clonotype has a count of ten or more. The genes are TRBV6-6 and TRBJ2-5, with 9 bases matching TRBD1. The CDR3 loop spans 16 amino acids. After removal of 2 bases from V and 1 base from J, the junction contained 5 bases not matched to a gene. Germline loops: CDR1 MNHNY, CDR2 SVGAGI (reference sequence). CDR3 DNA: TGTGCCAGCAGTTACCCGCCGGGACAGGGCCAAGAGACCCAGTACTTC. Translation: CASSYPPGQGQETQYF.

V gene TRBV4-3 combines with J gene TRBJ2-6, with D hard to call. Trimming left V 4 bases short and J 5 bases short, with 12 bases between. This CDR3 is 15 amino acids long. Germline V gene sequence: CDR1 LGHNA, CDR2 YSLEER. Here the CDR3 reads CASSPGGARANVLTF. DNA for the CDR3: TGCGCCAGCAGCCCCGGCGGTGCGAGGGCCAACGTCCTGACTTTC.

This clonotype has a count of ten or more. The V call is TRBV19, the J call TRBJ2-1; TRBD2 matches 9 bases. J gave up 6 bases and V 6 bases, and 15 bases lay outside the gene matches. The CDR3 has 17 amino acids. Germline-derived CDR1 and CDR2 are LNHDA and SQIVND (reference sequence). The CDR3 sequence: CASSSEIGTSHSNEQFF. DNA for the CDR3: TGTGCCAGTAGCTCCGAGATTGGGACTAGCCATTCCAATGAGCAGTTCTTC.

This clonotype was recorded at least ten times. The chain has TRBV10-3 and TRBJ2-2; a possible D gene is TRBD2 (5 bases). The germline CDR1 and CDR2 sequences are ENHRY and SYGVKD. Trimming cost V 6 bases and J 6 bases, with 14 bases left between them. The CDR3 runs 14 residues. CDR3 residues: CAIRSETSSGELFF. CDR3 in DNA: TGTGCCATCAGGTCAGAAACTAGTTCCGGGGAGCTGTTTTTT.

This clonotype was counted at least ten times. The rearrangement uses TRBV6-1 and TRBJ1-5; 11 bases match TRBD1. The CDR3 contains 13 residues. Trimming at V came to 9 bases and at J to 5 bases, leaving 3 bases not matched to a gene. Per the germline V gene, CDR1 is MNHNS and CDR2 is SASEGT. CDR3 sequence reads: CASRDRGDQPQHF. The CDR3, as DNA: TGTGCCAGTAGGGACAGGGGGGATCAGCCCCAGCATTTT.

This clonotype was recorded many times. The rearrangement joins TRBV4-2 to TRBJ2-2; TRBD2 might be the D (5 bases). CDR1 LGHNA and CDR2 YNFKEQ come from the germline V gene. V was trimmed by 1 base and J by 1 base, leaving 13 bases between them. The CDR3 length is 17 residues. The DNA of the CDR3 is TGTGCCAGCAGCCAAGCCGCAATAGGAGGGAACACCGGGGAGCTGTTTTTT. Translation: CASSQAAIGGNTGELFF.

This clonotype was found many times. CDR3 bases: TGTGCCAGCAGTTTAGGGCCTATCGGGGAGCAGTTCTTC. Amino acid sequence: CASSLGPIGEQFF. The rearrangement joins TRBV27 to TRBJ2-1; D is unclear. From germline, CDR1 is MNHEY and CDR2 SMNVEV (reference sequence). V was trimmed by 2 bases and J by 10 bases, leaving 12 bases between them. The CDR3 spans 13 residues.

Ten or more counts support this clonotype. The chain carries TRBV7-8 and TRBJ1-2; D gene uncertain. The length of the CDR3 is 13 residues. Germline V CDR1 and CDR2: SGHVS, FQNEAQ. The ends were cut back, 5 bases at V and 5 bases at J, with 12 bases in the middle. CDR3 region: CASSPSNWYGYTF. Here the CDR3 DNA reads TGTGCCAGCAGCCCCTCAAACTGGTATGGCTACACCTTC.

The rearrangement links TRBV28 to TRBJ2-4; D remains ambiguous. In germline, CDR1 is MDHEN, CDR2 SYDVKM. The CDR3 covers 11 residues. V lost 3 bases and J lost 7, with 4 bases in between. The CDR3 is CASSLGNIQYF. The CDR3 nucleotides are TGTGCCAGCAGTTTGGGGAACATTCAGTACTTC.

The chain joins TRBV30 to TRBJ2-1, with 7 bases aligning to TRBD1. The V and J ends lost 3 bases and 4 bases, in that order; junction bases with no gene match: 6. Germline CDR1 GTSNPN, CDR2 SVGIG (reference sequence). The CDR3 contains 14 residues. CDR3: CAWRGLTGYNEQFF. CDR3 in DNA: TGTGCCTGGAGGGGATTGACAGGGTACAATGAGCAGTTCTTC.

A word on this clonotype: A much larger clone lies a single base off, so this may be a read error. The gene calls are TRBV4-1 and TRBJ2-1; 10 positions match TRBD1. Germline V gene lookup returns CDR1 MGHRA and CDR2 YSYEKL. The CDR3 contains 17 residues. DNA of the CDR3: TGCGCCAGCAGCCAGAAGAATCGGGACAGGGGAGGGTATGAGCGGTTCTTC. Its translation: CASSQKNRDRGGYERFF.

The chain links TRBV30 to TRBJ2-2; no reliable D call. Germline CDR1 GTSNPN, CDR2 SVGIG (reference sequence). CDR3 size: 12 residues. CDR3 sequence (DNA): TGTGCATTGGTCCCTTACGTCGGGGAGCTGTTTTTT. Translating gives CALVPYVGELFF. Combining the CDR3 with reference TRBV30 and TRBJ2-2 gives the whole variable domain SQTIHQWPATLVQPVGSPLSLECTVEGTSNPNLYWYRQAAGRGLQLLFYSVGIGQISSEVPQNLSASRPQDRQFILSSKKLLLSDSGFYLCALVPYVGELFFGEGSRLTVL.